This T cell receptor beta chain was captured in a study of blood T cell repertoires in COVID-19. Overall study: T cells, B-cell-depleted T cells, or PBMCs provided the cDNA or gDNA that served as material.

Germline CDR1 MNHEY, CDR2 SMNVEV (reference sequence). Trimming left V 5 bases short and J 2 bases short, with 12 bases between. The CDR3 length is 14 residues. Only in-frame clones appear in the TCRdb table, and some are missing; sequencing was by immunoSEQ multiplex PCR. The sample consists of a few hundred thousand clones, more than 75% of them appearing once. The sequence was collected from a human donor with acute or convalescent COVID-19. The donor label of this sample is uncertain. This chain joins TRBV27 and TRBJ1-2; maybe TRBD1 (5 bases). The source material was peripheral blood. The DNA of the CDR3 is TGTGCCAGCAGTCTCCGGGGGGGAAACTATGGCTACACCTTC. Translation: CASSLRGGNYGYTF.